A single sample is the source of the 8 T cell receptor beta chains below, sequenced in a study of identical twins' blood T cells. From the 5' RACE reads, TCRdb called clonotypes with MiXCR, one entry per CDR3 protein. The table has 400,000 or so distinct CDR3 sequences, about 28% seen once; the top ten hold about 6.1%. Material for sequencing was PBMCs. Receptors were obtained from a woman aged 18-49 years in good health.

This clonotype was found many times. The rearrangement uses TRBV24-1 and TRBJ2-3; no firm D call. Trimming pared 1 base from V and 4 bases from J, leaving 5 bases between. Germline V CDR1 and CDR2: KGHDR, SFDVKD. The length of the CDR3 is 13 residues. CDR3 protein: CATSDFGADTQYF. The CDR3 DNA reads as TGTGCCACCAGTGATTTCGGTGCAGATACGCAGTATTTT.

The CDR3 coding sequence is TGCAGTGCTAAAGGACGGATGAACACTGAAGCTTTCTTT. Its protein product is CSAKGRMNTEAFF. The chain combines TRBV20-1 with TRBJ1-1; unclear D gene. Trimming removed 4 bases from V and 0 bases from J, with 9 bases in between. Germline loops: CDR1 DFQATT, CDR2 SNEGSKA (reference sequence). The CDR3 consists of 13 residues.

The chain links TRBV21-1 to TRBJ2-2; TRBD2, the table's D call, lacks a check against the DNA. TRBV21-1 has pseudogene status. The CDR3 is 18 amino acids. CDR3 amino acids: CASSKANVRAGATGELFF. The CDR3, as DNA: TGTGCCAGCAGCAAAGCGAACGTTAGGGCGGGAGCCACCGGGGAGCTGTTTTTT.

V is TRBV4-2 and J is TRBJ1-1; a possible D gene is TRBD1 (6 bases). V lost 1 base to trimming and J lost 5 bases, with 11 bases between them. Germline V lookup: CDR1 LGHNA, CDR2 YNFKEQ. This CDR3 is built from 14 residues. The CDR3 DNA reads TGTGCCAGCAGCCAAGCAGGGGCGAGGACTGAAGCTTTCTTT. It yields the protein CASSQAGARTEAFF.

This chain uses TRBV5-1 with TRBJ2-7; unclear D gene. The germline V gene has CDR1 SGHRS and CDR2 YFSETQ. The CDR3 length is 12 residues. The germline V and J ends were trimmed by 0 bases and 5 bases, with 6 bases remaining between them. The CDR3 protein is CASSLDINEQYF. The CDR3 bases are TGCGCCAGCAGCTTGGACATCAACGAGCAGTACTTC.

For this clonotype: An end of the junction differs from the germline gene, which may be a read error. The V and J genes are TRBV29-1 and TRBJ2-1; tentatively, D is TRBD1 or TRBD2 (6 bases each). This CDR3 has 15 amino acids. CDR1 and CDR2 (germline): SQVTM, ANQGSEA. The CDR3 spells CSGDGGQSSYNEQFF. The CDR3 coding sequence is TGTAGCGGCGATGGGGGGCAGAGCTCCTACAATGAGCAGTTCTTC.

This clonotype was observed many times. The CDR3 loop reads CASSLDRGTEAFF. The CDR3 DNA reads TGCGCCAGCAGCCTGGACAGGGGTACTGAAGCTTTCTTT. The V call is TRBV5-1, the J call TRBJ1-1, with 9 bases aligning to TRBD1. After removal of 4 bases from V and 5 bases from J, the junction contained 3 bases not matched to a gene. This CDR3 has 13 amino acids. Germline V gives CDR1 SGHRS, CDR2 YFSETQ.

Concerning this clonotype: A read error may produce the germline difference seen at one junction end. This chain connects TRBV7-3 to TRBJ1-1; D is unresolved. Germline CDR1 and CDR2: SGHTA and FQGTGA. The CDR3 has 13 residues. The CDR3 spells CASSLSIVTEVFF. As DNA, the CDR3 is TGTGCCAGCAGCTTAAGCATAGTCACTGAAGTTTTCTTT.